The 26 T cell receptor beta chains reported below all come from one sample, sequenced in a study of blood T cell repertoires in COVID-19. The data were produced by immunoSEQ multiplex PCR, yet TCRdb's version contains in-frame clones alone and is incomplete. The sample consists of about 140,000 clones, 75% to 80% of them appearing once. The specimen was PBMCs or T cells enriched from blood (not recorded which). The origin of the receptors is a woman in her 50s who had recovered from COVID-19.

The chain is built from TRBV27 and TRBJ2-7; D is possibly TRBD1 (6 bases). Trimming left V 6 bases short and J 0 bases short, with 12 bases between. Germline lookup yields CDR1 MNHEY and CDR2 SMNVEV (reference sequence). The CDR3 length is 14 residues. CDR3 bases: TGTGCCAGCAGGGACCGGGACACCTCCTACGAGCAGTACTTC. Protein product: CASRDRDTSYEQYF.

The CDR3 region is CASNPSGTSGETQYF. The CDR3 DNA sequence: TGTGCCAGCAACCCATCAGGGACTAGCGGGGAGACCCAGTACTTC. The chain couples TRBV11-3 to TRBJ2-5, with 12 positions matching TRBD2. The CDR3 has 15 residues. The trim removed 7 bases at V and 5 bases at J, leaving 8 bases unmatched. In germline, CDR1 is SGHNT, CDR2 YENEEA.

The chain couples TRBV18 to TRBJ1-5; 7 bases align to TRBD1. This CDR3 is 14 amino acids long. The V gene's germline CDR1 is KGHSH and CDR2 LQKENI. Trimming at V came to 4 bases and at J to 4 bases, leaving 4 bases not matched to a gene. The CDR3 is CASSLRDRNQPQHF. The DNA of the CDR3 is TGTGCCAGCTCACTCCGGGACAGAAATCAGCCCCAGCATTTT.

The chain uses TRBV18 and TRBJ2-1, with TRBD2 matching 13 bases. Looked up from germline, CDR1 is KGHSH and CDR2 is LQKENI. This CDR3 is built from 18 residues. V shed 1 base and J 8 bases; nucleotides not matched to a gene: 11. The chain's CDR3 is CASSPQSPRTSGSYEQFF. The CDR3, as DNA: TGTGCCAGCTCACCACAATCCCCGCGGACTAGCGGGAGTTATGAGCAGTTCTTC.

The genes are TRBV28 and TRBJ1-4, with 9 positions matching TRBD1. Germline V gene data show CDR1 as MDHEN and CDR2 as SYDVKM. The CDR3 runs to 15 residues. J was trimmed by 13 bases and V by 7 bases; bases with no gene match: 16. In DNA form, the CDR3 reads TGTGCCAGCACAACATCCGGGACAGGGTTTGGTGGACTGTTTTTT. It specifies CASTTSGTGFGGLFF. Variable domain in full (rest from reference TRBV28 and TRBJ1-4): DVKVTQSSRYLVKRTGEKVFLECVQDMDHENMFWYRQDPGLGLRLIYFSYDVKMKEKGDIPEGYSVSREKKERFSLILESASTNQTSMYLCASTTSGTGFGGLFFGSGTQLSVL.

The V gene is TRBV9, the J gene TRBJ2-1, with a possible D match to TRBD1 (7 bases). The CDR3 has 17 residues. The ends were cut back, 5 bases at V and 5 bases at J, with 23 bases in the middle. Germline assignment: CDR1 SGDLS and CDR2 YYNGEE. The CDR3 DNA reads TGTGCCAGCAGGGATAATCCAGGGGGGAGGCCGGACAATGAGCAGTTCTTC. Encoded protein: CASRDNPGGRPDNEQFF.

This chain uses TRBV7-9 with TRBJ2-7; 7 bases are a match to TRBD2. Germline CDR1 and CDR2: SEHNR and FQNEAQ (reference sequence). CDR3 length equals 16 residues. The V segment lost 0 bases and the J segment 0 bases; nucleotides outside the gene matches: 5. CDR3 protein: CASSLAGGESSYEQYF. In nucleotides, the CDR3 is TGTGCCAGCAGCTTAGCGGGGGGGGAAAGCTCCTACGAGCAGTACTTC.

V and J are TRBV5-1 and TRBJ2-5; TRBD2 agrees at 8 bases. Germline V CDR1 and CDR2: SGHRS, YFSETQ. This CDR3 spans 14 amino acids. Unmatched junction bases numbered 6, after V lost 6 bases and J lost 2 bases. CDR3 in DNA: TGCGCCAGCACAACAGCGGGGGTTCAAGAGACCCAGTACTTC. It is translated as CASTTAGVQETQYF.

The rearrangement links TRBV5-1 to TRBJ1-1; D ambiguous. Looked up from germline, CDR1 is SGHRS and CDR2 is YFSETQ. The CDR3 contains 14 residues. V was pared by 4 bases and J by 4 bases, with 14 bases between. Written as DNA, the CDR3 is TGCGCCAGCAGCCGCTCCGGGTCGGGCACTGAAGCTTTCTTT. Translating it yields CASSRSGSGTEAFF.

The V call is TRBV10-2, the J call TRBJ2-3; the D gene is possibly TRBD2 (5 bases). The CDR3 has 11 residues. Germline V lookup: CDR1 WSHSY, CDR2 SAAADI. Trimming pared 9 bases from V and 5 bases from J, leaving 9 bases between. CDR3 nucleotide sequence: TGCGCCAGTTACCGGGGAGATACGCAGTATTTT. It is translated as CASYRGDTQYF.

The V gene is TRBV19, the J gene TRBJ2-1; D remains unclear. This CDR3 comprises 12 residues. CDR1 LNHDA and CDR2 SQIVND come from the germline V gene (reference sequence). Trimming left V 8 bases short and J 5 bases short, with 10 bases between. The CDR3 DNA sequence: TGTGCCAGTGTCCTACGAGACAATGAGCAGTTCTTC. Protein sequence: CASVLRDNEQFF.

The chain combines TRBV6-5 with TRBJ1-6; 7 bases match TRBD1. This CDR3 region has 14 residues. After removal of 6 bases from V and 8 bases from J, the junction contained 7 bases not matched to a gene. CDR1 and CDR2 (germline): MNHEY, SVGAGI. Here the CDR3 reads CASRTGFSDSPLHF. Here the CDR3 DNA reads TGTGCCAGCAGGACAGGGTTTAGCGATTCACCCCTCCACTTT.

V and J are TRBV7-2 and TRBJ2-3; no definite D call. Germline CDR1 reads SGHTA; CDR2 reads FQGNSA. The CDR3 runs 14 residues. Trimming left V 1 base short and J 2 bases short, with 7 bases between. CDR3 bases: TGTGCCAGCAGCTTAGACTATTCCACAGATACGCAGTATTTT. Its protein product is CASSLDYSTDTQYF. Using reference TRBV7-2 and TRBJ2-3 for the parts outside the CDR3, the full variable domain is GAGVSQSPSNKVTEKGKDVELRCDPISGHTALYWYRQSLGQGLEFLIYFQGNSAPDKSGLPSDRFSAERTGGSVSTLTIQRTQQEDSAVYLCASSLDYSTDTQYFGPGTRLTVL.

This clone appeared a single time. The J gene is TRBJ2-1, the V gene TRBV10-3, with 14 nucleotides matching TRBD2. CDR1 and CDR2 from the germline V gene are ENHRY and SYGVKD. The CDR3 extends over 18 amino acids. V dropped 0 bases and J dropped 8; count of bases not matched to a gene: 9. CDR3: CAISESRGTSGSTHEQFF. The CDR3, as DNA: TGTGCCATCAGTGAGTCGAGGGGGACTAGCGGGAGTACCCATGAGCAGTTCTTC.

V usage is TRBV7-9 and J usage is TRBJ2-3; 12 bases fit TRBD2. CDR3 length: 15 residues. Looked up from germline, CDR1 is SEHNR and CDR2 is FQNEAQ (reference sequence). V trimming: 5 bases; J trimming: 4 bases; junction bases outside the gene matches: 4. The CDR3 loop reads CASSASGRGADTQYF. The CDR3 region has the DNA TGTGCCAGCAGCGCTAGCGGGAGGGGCGCAGATACGCAGTATTTT.

This clone was picked up one time. The chain combines TRBV10-1 with TRBJ2-3; 10 positions match TRBD2. The CDR3 loop spans 15 amino acids. V dropped 3 bases and J dropped 6; count of bases not matched to a gene: 6. Germline lookup yields CDR1 WNHNN and CDR2 SYGVQD (reference sequence). The CDR3 DNA sequence: TGCGCCAGCAGTGACCCTAGCGGGGGCGCGGATACGCAGTATTTT. Translation gives CASSDPSGGADTQYF.

This chain links TRBV27 with TRBJ1-5; 7 nucleotides line up with TRBD1. The junction had 9 bases not matched to a gene; V was cut back by 0 bases and J by 4 bases. CDR1 and CDR2 (germline): MNHEY, SMNVEV (reference sequence). This CDR3 comprises 17 residues. The CDR3 DNA reads as TGTGCCAGCAGTTTATCGGCTTCTAAGACAGGGAATCAGCCCCAGCATTTT. This gives the protein CASSLSASKTGNQPQHF.

This CDR3 reads CASSPGVSRDTQYF. The CDR3 DNA reads TGTGCCAGCAGCCCGGGAGTCTCGCGCGATACGCAGTATTTT. This chain connects TRBV7-2 to TRBJ2-3; tentatively, D is TRBD2 (6 bases). The germline V and J ends were trimmed by 5 bases and 6 bases, with 15 bases remaining between them. CDR1 SGHTA and CDR2 FQGNSA come from the germline V gene. The CDR3 loop spans 14 amino acids.

V and J are TRBV21-1 and TRBJ2-7; the D call in the table, TRBD2, was not verified against the DNA. TRBV21-1 is assigned pseudogene status. The CDR3 is 16 amino acids. CDR3 sequence reads: CASRPRWHRLFYEQYF. CDR3 in DNA: TGTGCCAGCAGACCTCGGTGGCATAGACTTTTCTACGAGCAGTACTTC.

The chain links TRBV7-9 to TRBJ1-2; D is unresolved. CDR3 size: 15 residues. V was pared by 5 bases and J by 6 bases, with 19 bases between. Germline V gene data show CDR1 as SEHNR and CDR2 as FQNEAQ (reference sequence). The CDR3 loop reads CASSPNMQTGDGYTF. DNA for the CDR3: TGTGCCAGCAGCCCTAACATGCAAACCGGAGATGGCTACACCTTC.

This chain links TRBV7-9 with TRBJ1-4, with 9 bases lining up with TRBD1. This CDR3 has 16 residues. Germline lookup yields CDR1 SEHNR and CDR2 FQNEAQ (reference sequence). V trimming: 1 base; J trimming: 5 bases; junction bases outside the gene matches: 5. This CDR3 is CASSLGDRVGNEKLFF. The CDR3 DNA follows: TGTGCCAGCAGCTTAGGGGACAGGGTAGGCAATGAAAAACTGTTTTTT.

The rearrangement uses TRBV6-6 and TRBJ1-2, with 10 bases that match TRBD1. The ends lost 0 bases at V and 5 bases at J; junction bases unmatched: 3. This CDR3 has 15 amino acids. CDR1 and CDR2 from the germline V gene are MNHNY and SVGAGI (reference sequence). The CDR3 DNA reads TGTGCCAGCAGTTACTCCTCGGGACAGGGGTATGGCTACACCTTC. Protein product: CASSYSSGQGYGYTF.

The chain couples TRBV10-3 to TRBJ1-6; D remains ambiguous. From germline, CDR1 is ENHRY and CDR2 SYGVKD. V lost 8 bases and J lost 8, with 13 bases in between. The CDR3 totals 13 residues. CDR3 amino acids: CAIHGMLYSPLHF. CDR3 sequence (DNA): TGTGCCATCCACGGGATGCTCTATTCACCCCTCCACTTT.

The chain is built from TRBV7-6 and TRBJ1-1; D uncertain. The ends were cut back, 10 bases at V and 3 bases at J, with 9 bases in the middle. This CDR3 spans 11 amino acids. Germline V CDR1 and CDR2: SGHVS, FNYEAQ. The CDR3, as DNA: TGTGCCAAGTCGGGGTACACTGAAGCTTTCTTT. Amino acids: CAKSGYTEAFF.

This clone was picked up one time. V usage is TRBV30 and J usage is TRBJ2-1; the D gene is possibly TRBD2 (6 bases). V was clipped by 7 bases and J by 7 bases, with 11 bases between them. The germline gives CDR1 GTSNPN, CDR2 SVGIG (reference sequence). The CDR3 loop spans 11 amino acids. This CDR3 reads CASGVTNEQFF. In DNA form, the CDR3 reads TGTGCCTCGGGGGTTACAAATGAGCAGTTCTTC.

This clone occurred a few times. J is TRBJ2-1 and V is TRBV5-4; D might be TRBD1 (5 bases). The CDR3 covers 13 residues. The germline CDR1 and CDR2 sequences are SGHNT and YYREEE (reference sequence). V was cut by 4 bases and J by 5 bases, with 10 bases left in between. The CDR3 spells CASSPGPHNEQFF. The CDR3, as DNA: TGTGCCAGCAGCCCAGGGCCTCACAATGAGCAGTTCTTC.